These 21 T cell receptor beta chains originate from one sample sequenced in a study of cytomegalovirus exposure and HLA in healthy donors. It was with 60 Vbeta and 13 Jbeta primers that the PCR ran. The data were produced by immunoSEQ multiplex PCR, yet TCRdb's version contains in-frame clones alone and is incomplete. Here the sample spans some 170,000 clones, roughly 74% being singletons. The sample consisted of PBMCs. Receptors originate from a female donor in good health and CMV-seronegative.

The CDR3 DNA sequence: TGTGCCAGCAGCCTTCGATTGAGGGGGACCTACAATGAGCAGTTCTTC. It encodes CASSLRLRGTYNEQFF. The chain has TRBV7-6 and TRBJ2-1; possibly TRBD1 for D (6 bases). CDR1 SGHVS and CDR2 FNYEAQ come from the germline V gene. Trimming removed 5 bases from V and 2 bases from J, with 16 bases in between. The CDR3 totals 16 residues. Full variable domain (outside the CDR3, taken from reference TRBV7-6 and TRBJ2-1): GAGVSQSPRYKVTKRGQDVALRCDPISGHVSLYWYRQALGQGPEFLTYFNYEAQQDKSGLPNDRFSAERPEGSISTLTIQRTEQRDSAMYRCASSLRLRGTYNEQFFGPGTRLTVL.

The chain is built from TRBV5-1 and TRBJ2-5; TRBD2 is a possible D gene (6 bases). The length of the CDR3 is 13 residues. V lost 1 base and J lost 5, with 9 bases in between. In germline, CDR1 is SGHRS, CDR2 YFSETQ. In nucleotides, the CDR3 is TGCGCCAGCAGCTTGCACCGGGGGGAGACCCAGTACTTC. This translates into CASSLHRGETQYF.

This clone was found a few times. The rearrangement joins TRBV7-8 to TRBJ2-3, with D possibly matching TRBD2 (6 bases). Germline lookup yields CDR1 SGHVS and CDR2 FQNEAQ. The CDR3 runs to 14 residues. The V end lost 5 bases, the J end lost 5 bases, and 14 bases lay between the germline ends. This CDR3 reads CASSERGRRDTQYF. As DNA, the CDR3 is TGTGCCAGCAGCGAACGGGGGAGGAGAGATACGCAGTATTTT.

The chain combines TRBV4-3 with TRBJ1-4; 8 positions agree with TRBD1. The CDR3 is 12 amino acids. V dropped 1 base and J dropped 13; count of bases not matched to a gene: 2. Germline V lookup: CDR1 LGHNA, CDR2 YSLEER. The CDR3 loop is CASSQAGQGLFF. In nucleotides, the CDR3 is TGCGCCAGCAGCCAAGCCGGACAGGGACTGTTTTTT.

Comments on this clone: The junction differs from germline at one of its ends, possibly a read error. The CDR3 coding sequence is TGTTCCAGCAGCTTAATTGAGGGCGTGGGCGCTTTCTTT. Its protein product is CSSSLIEGVGAFF. This chain joins TRBV7-9 and TRBJ1-1; D call uncertain. Germline CDR1 SEHNR, CDR2 FQNEAQ (reference sequence). The length of the CDR3 is 13 residues.

Here the CDR3 reads CASSTGQGIHEQYF. The CDR3 DNA sequence: TGTGCCAGCAGCACGGGACAGGGGATCCACGAGCAGTACTTC. The rearrangement uses TRBV9 and TRBJ2-7, with 10 bases matching TRBD1. The CDR3 length is 14 residues. Losses at the gene ends were 4 bases for V and 5 bases for J; bases not matched to a gene: 6. Germline values: CDR1 SGDLS, CDR2 YYNGEE.

This chain links TRBV12-5 with TRBJ2-5; 11 bases align to TRBD2. V trimming: 6 bases; J trimming: 1 base; junction bases outside the gene matches: 1. The V gene's germline CDR1 is LGHNT and CDR2 FRNRAP. This CDR3 has 14 residues. The CDR3 loop is CASGGTSGQETQYF. The CDR3 nucleotides read TGTGCTAGTGGAGGGACTAGCGGCCAAGAGACCCAGTACTTC.

The gene calls are TRBV7-2 and TRBJ1-5; D ambiguous. The CDR3 has 15 amino acids. V dropped 1 base and J dropped 4 bases, with 11 bases sitting between them. Germline loops: CDR1 SGHTA, CDR2 FQGNSA. The CDR3 coding sequence is TGTGCCAGCAGCTTAGTCTCGGCGGGTAATCAGCCCCAGCATTTT. It is translated as CASSLVSAGNQPQHF.

V is TRBV21-1 and J is TRBJ2-7; the D call TRBD2 from the table was never checked on the DNA. TRBV21-1 is designated a pseudogene. The CDR3 covers 17 residues. The DNA of the CDR3 is TGTGCCAGCAGCAAAGCGCAGGACCGACTACTCTCCTACGAGCAGTACTTC. Translation gives CASSKAQDRLLSYEQYF.

This chain connects TRBV7-6 to TRBJ1-4; D remains unclear. Germline-derived CDR1 and CDR2 are SGHVS and FNYEAQ. V lost 3 bases and J 0 bases, leaving 11 bases between the germline ends. The CDR3 spans 16 residues. This chain's CDR3 is CASSFIYGATNEKLFF. In DNA form, the CDR3 reads TGTGCCAGCAGCTTTATCTACGGAGCAACTAATGAAAAACTGTTTTTT.

The chain is built from TRBV6-1 and TRBJ1-2, with TRBD1 matching 10 bases. The CDR3 has 14 amino acids. Per germline, CDR1 MNHNS and CDR2 SASEGT. V was clipped by 6 bases and J by 4 bases; unmatched bases: 5. The CDR3 reads CASSPRTGGYGYTF. The CDR3, as DNA: TGTGCCAGCAGCCCCAGGACAGGGGGCTATGGCTACACCTTC.

The CDR3 is CASRGLAGVVYTQYF. As DNA, the CDR3 is TGTGCCAGCCGGGGACTAGCGGGAGTGGTGTATACGCAGTATTTT. The chain is built from TRBV27 and TRBJ2-3; 14 nucleotides align to TRBD2. In germline, CDR1 is MNHEY, CDR2 SMNVEV (reference sequence). V trimming: 8 bases; J trimming: 7 bases; junction bases outside the gene matches: 8. The CDR3 length is 15 residues.

V usage is TRBV18 and J usage is TRBJ1-2, with D possibly TRBD1 on 5 matching bases. Germline lookup yields CDR1 KGHSH and CDR2 LQKENI. Trimming shortened V by 3 bases and J by 5 bases, and 16 bases separated the two germline ends. The CDR3 extends over 15 amino acids. CDR3 sequence: CASSPNGQGIYGYTF. In DNA, the CDR3 is TGTGCCAGCTCACCTAATGGGCAGGGAATTTATGGCTACACCTTC.

The chain joins TRBV18 to TRBJ1-5; perhaps TRBD1 as D (6 bases). In germline, CDR1 is KGHSH, CDR2 LQKENI. V was cut by 3 bases and J by 6 bases, with 12 bases left in between. CDR3 length equals 14 residues. Here the CDR3 DNA reads TGTGCCAGCTCACCTAAGACAGGTGGTCAGCCCCAGCATTTT. The encoded protein is CASSPKTGGQPQHF.

The chain links TRBV6-6 to TRBJ2-6; tentative D call: TRBD2 (5 bases). The V gene's germline CDR1 is MNHNY and CDR2 SVGAGI (reference sequence). This CDR3 comprises 15 residues. The V and J ends lost 1 base and 12 bases respectively, with 16 bases between them. The CDR3 DNA reads as TGTGCCAGCAGTTACTTTGTACGGGAAATAAGCGTCCTGACTTTC. This gives the protein CASSYFVREISVLTF.

The sample holds one count of this clone. CDR3 sequence: CASSEYRDGYTF. The CDR3 DNA follows: TGTGCCAGCAGTGAATACAGGGATGGCTACACCTTC. The V and J genes are TRBV2 and TRBJ1-2; D is possibly TRBD1 (6 bases). From germline, CDR1 is SNHLY and CDR2 FYNNEI. V shed 2 bases and J shed 6 bases, with 7 bases lying between them. CDR3 length: 12 amino acids.

The chain is built from TRBV9 and TRBJ1-1; D possibly corresponds to TRBD1 (6 bases). CDR3 length: 16 residues. CDR1 is SGDLS, CDR2 YYNGEE, per germline. Trimming took 0 bases from V and 0 from J, leaving 12 bases between them. CDR3 amino acids: CASSVEAQGLNTEAFF. In DNA, the CDR3 is TGTGCCAGCAGCGTAGAGGCGCAGGGGCTGAACACTGAAGCTTTCTTT.

This clone was detected a few times. V usage is TRBV21-1 and J usage is TRBJ2-1; the D call in the table, TRBD2, was not verified against the DNA. TRBV21-1 is an annotated pseudogene. The CDR3 runs 14 residues. Written as DNA, the CDR3 is TGTGCCAGCAGCAAAGGGAAGCGGGACAATGAGCAGTTCTTC. Protein: CASSKGKRDNEQFF.

This chain links TRBV9 with TRBJ2-2; the match to TRBD1 covers 11 bases. Germline values: CDR1 SGDLS, CDR2 YYNGEE. The CDR3 spans 15 residues. Trimming removed 4 bases from V and 5 bases from J; junction bases left unmatched: 4. The CDR3 here is CASSHGQGATGELFF. CDR3 sequence (DNA): TGTGCCAGCAGCCACGGACAGGGGGCTACCGGGGAGCTGTTTTTT.

The rearrangement uses TRBV13 and TRBJ2-5; a weak D match, TRBD2 (5 bases). The CDR3 spans 14 residues. V lost 5 bases to trimming and J lost 5 bases, with 15 bases between them. Germline V lookup: CDR1 PRHDT, CDR2 FYEKMQ (reference sequence). CDR3: CASSLLGLRETQYF. The CDR3, as DNA: TGTGCCAGCAGCCTCCTAGGACTCCGGGAGACCCAGTACTTC.

The V and J genes are TRBV2 and TRBJ2-7, with TRBD2 identical over 8 bases. V was pared by 7 bases and J by 1 base, with 3 bases of the junction left unmatched. The CDR3 length is 13 residues. Germline V lookup: CDR1 SNHLY, CDR2 FYNNEI. Here the CDR3 reads CASNSGSSYEQYF. DNA for the CDR3: TGTGCCAGCAACAGCGGGAGTTCCTACGAGCAGTACTTC.